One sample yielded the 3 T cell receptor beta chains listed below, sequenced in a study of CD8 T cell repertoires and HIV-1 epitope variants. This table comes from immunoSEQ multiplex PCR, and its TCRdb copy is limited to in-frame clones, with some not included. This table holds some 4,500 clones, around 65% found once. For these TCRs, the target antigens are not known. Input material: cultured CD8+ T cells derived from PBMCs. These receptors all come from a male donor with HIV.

The CDR3 coding sequence is TGTGCCAGCAGCTTGGAAGGTCCTTTCACTGAAGCTTTCTTT. Translating it yields CASSLEGPFTEAFF. The rearrangement uses TRBV5-6 and TRBJ1-1, with D hard to call. V lost 0 bases, J lost 4 bases, and 10 bases lay in between. Germline loops: CDR1 SGHDT, CDR2 YYEEEE. This CDR3 region has 14 residues.

CDR3 nucleotides: TGTGCCAGCAGCTCAGATCTGGAACAGGGCGATGAAAAACTGTTTTTT. This codes for CASSSDLEQGDEKLFF. The chain links TRBV4-2 to TRBJ1-4; TRBD1 is a possible D gene (6 bases). The CDR3 runs 16 residues. The germline CDR1 and CDR2 sequences are LGHNA and YNFKEQ. V was pared by 5 bases and J by 6 bases, with 19 bases between.

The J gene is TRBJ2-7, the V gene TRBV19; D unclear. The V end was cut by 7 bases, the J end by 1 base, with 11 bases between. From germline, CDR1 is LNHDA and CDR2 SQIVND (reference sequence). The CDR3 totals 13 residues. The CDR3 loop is CASKGRASYEQYF. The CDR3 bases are TGTGCCAGTAAGGGAAGGGCTTCCTACGAGCAGTACTTC.